These 22 T cell receptor beta chains were all obtained from the same sample, sequenced in a study of cytomegalovirus exposure and HLA in healthy donors. PCR primers comprised 60 Vbeta and 13 Jbeta primers. Measured with immunoSEQ multiplex PCR; TCRdb has only the in-frame clones, and not every one. The sample lists over 150,000 clones; roughly three quarters were seen once. The specimen was PBMCs. These receptors originate from a woman between 18 and 30 years old in good health and CMV-seronegative.

The chain combines TRBV19 with TRBJ1-5; no firm D call. Trimming took 3 bases from V and 6 from J, leaving 21 bases between them. The CDR3 length is 17 residues. CDR1 and CDR2 from the germline V gene are LNHDA and SQIVND (reference sequence). In DNA, the CDR3 is TGTGCCAGTAGTATCGGGGTGTCTGGAGGTATCGGTCAGCCCCAGCATTTT. Its translation: CASSIGVSGGIGQPQHF.

This chain joins TRBV29-1 and TRBJ1-4, with D possibly being TRBD1 (5 bases). The V gene lost 3 bases and the J gene lost 1 base, with 9 bases spanning the gap. CDR3 length equals 14 residues. The germline CDR1 and CDR2 sequences are SQVTM and ANQGSEA. The CDR3 bases are TGCAGCGTTGAGGGGGGGGGAACTAATGAAAAACTGTTTTTT. Encoded protein: CSVEGGGTNEKLFF.

The CDR3 is CSATGTGGTGELFF. CDR3 nucleotides: TGCAGCGCCACCGGGACAGGGGGCACCGGGGAGCTGTTTTTT. This chain connects TRBV29-1 to TRBJ2-2; 11 bases are a match to TRBD1. Per germline, CDR1 SQVTM and CDR2 ANQGSEA. The CDR3 is 14 residues long. With V trimmed by 7 bases and J by 4 bases, 5 bases remained unmatched.

This rearrangement joins TRBV6-1 to TRBJ2-1; 9 bases align to TRBD2. Per germline, CDR1 MNHNS and CDR2 SASEGT. There are 14 residues in the CDR3. Trimming cost V 3 bases and J 4 bases; bases outside gene matches: 1. CDR3 loop: CASSEAGGYNEQFF. CDR3 DNA: TGTGCCAGCAGTGAGGCGGGGGGGTACAATGAGCAGTTCTTC.

This chain joins TRBV28 and TRBJ2-7, with 8 positions matching TRBD2. Germline CDR1 is MDHEN and CDR2 is SYDVKM. The V and J ends lost 8 bases and 0 bases, in that order; junction bases with no gene match: 12. The CDR3 covers 16 residues. DNA of the CDR3: TGTGCCAGCCCTCCTTCTGGGACTAGTCCCTCCTACGAGCAGTACTTC. Translation: CASPPSGTSPSYEQYF.

The rearrangement links TRBV28 to TRBJ1-5, with D possibly being TRBD1 (6 bases). CDR1 MDHEN and CDR2 SYDVKM come from the germline V gene. CDR3 length: 14 amino acids. V was clipped by 1 base and J by 5 bases, with 9 bases between them. This CDR3 reads CASSLYQGHQPQHF. The CDR3, as DNA: TGTGCCAGCAGTTTATATCAGGGGCATCAGCCCCAGCATTTT.

The chain uses TRBV19 and TRBJ2-2; 8 bases fit TRBD1. After removal of 7 bases from V and 2 bases from J, the junction contained 6 bases not matched to a gene. The CDR3 consists of 15 residues. CDR1 is LNHDA and CDR2 is SQIVND in the germline V gene (reference sequence). The CDR3 protein is CASTGGQGNTGELFF. CDR3 DNA sequence: TGTGCCAGTACCGGTGGACAGGGAAACACCGGGGAGCTGTTTTTT.

This clone appeared once. V gene TRBV19 combines with J gene TRBJ2-3; 11 positions agree with TRBD2. Germline V gene sequence: CDR1 LNHDA, CDR2 SQIVND (reference sequence). V shed 5 bases and J 3 bases; nucleotides not matched to a gene: 7. This CDR3 spans 16 amino acids. This chain's CDR3 is CASSPRLAGYTDTQYF. DNA for the CDR3: TGTGCCAGTAGTCCACGACTAGCGGGGTATACAGATACGCAGTATTTT.

The sample holds a few counts of this clone. The gene calls are TRBV27 and TRBJ1-5; D gene ambiguous. Germline CDR1 reads MNHEY; CDR2 reads SMNVEV (reference sequence). The V end was cut by 4 bases, the J end by 3 bases, with 19 bases between. The CDR3 consists of 17 residues. CDR3 loop: CASSSRFRIKNNQPQHF. Written as DNA, the CDR3 is TGTGCCAGCAGTTCCAGATTCAGGATTAAGAACAATCAGCCCCAGCATTTT.

The J gene is TRBJ1-4, the V gene TRBV28, with D possibly matching TRBD1 (5 bases). Between the trimmed V and J ends, which lost 4 bases and 7 bases, there was a span of 10 bases. This CDR3 spans 13 amino acids. CDR1 and CDR2 from the germline V gene are MDHEN and SYDVKM. CDR3 DNA sequence: TGTGCCAGCAGTTCAGACGGGGGTGAAAAACTGTTTTTT. It codes for CASSSDGGEKLFF.

The J gene is TRBJ1-2, the V gene TRBV9, with 10 positions matching TRBD1. The CDR3 sequence is 14 residues long. CDR1 SGDLS and CDR2 YYNGEE come from the germline V gene. V lost 2 bases, J lost 8 bases, and 6 bases stayed unmatched. The CDR3 is CASSVRDRGRGYTF. Here the CDR3 DNA reads TGTGCCAGCAGCGTTAGGGACAGGGGTCGCGGCTACACCTTC.

This clone was recorded once. The CDR3 region has the DNA TGTGCCAGCTCACCTCCGGGAACCATGACGAACACCGGGGAGCTGTTTTTT. Protein sequence: CASSPPGTMTNTGELFF. V usage is TRBV18 and J usage is TRBJ2-2; D perhaps matches TRBD2 (5 bases). Trimming stripped 3 bases from V and 0 bases from J, with 14 bases between. The germline gives CDR1 KGHSH, CDR2 LQKENI. The CDR3 has 17 amino acids.

The V and J genes are TRBV7-2 and TRBJ2-2, with TRBD1 identical over 8 bases. CDR1 is SGHTA, CDR2 FQGNSA, per germline. Trimming took 4 bases from V and 5 from J; bases not matched to a gene: 6. This CDR3 spans 15 amino acids. The CDR3, as DNA: TGTGCCAGCAGCTCGGACAGGGTCCTTACCGGGGAGCTGTTTTTT. It yields the protein CASSSDRVLTGELFF. Full variable domain (outside the CDR3, taken from reference TRBV7-2 and TRBJ2-2): GAGVSQSPSNKVTEKGKDVELRCDPISGHTALYWYRQSLGQGLEFLIYFQGNSAPDKSGLPSDRFSAERTGGSVSTLTIQRTQQEDSAVYLCASSSDRVLTGELFFGEGSRLTVL.

The genes are TRBV7-3 and TRBJ1-1, with a possible D match to TRBD1 (5 bases). Germline V gene sequence: CDR1 SGHTA, CDR2 FQGTGA. CDR3 length equals 14 residues. V lost 5 bases and J lost 6, with 16 bases in between. The CDR3 sequence: CASSRDYGEPEAFF. The CDR3 DNA sequence: TGTGCCAGCAGCCGGGACTATGGGGAACCTGAAGCTTTCTTT.

This chain links TRBV19 with TRBJ2-1, with no clear D. The V gene lost 10 bases and the J gene lost 4 bases, with 11 bases spanning the gap. The CDR3 has 12 residues. The V gene's germline CDR1 is LNHDA and CDR2 SQIVND (reference sequence). The CDR3 region has the DNA TGTGCCACCCATGACGGGTACAATGAGCAGTTCTTC. Residues: CATHDGYNEQFF.

V usage is TRBV6-5 and J usage is TRBJ2-3; TRBD1 matches 8 bases. The trim removed 9 bases at V and 2 bases at J, leaving 7 bases unmatched. Germline V gene lookup returns CDR1 MNHEY and CDR2 SVGAGI. CDR3 size: 14 residues. CDR3 bases: TGTGCCAGTCGGAGGGGACAGGTCACAGATACGCAGTATTTT. As protein: CASRRGQVTDTQYF.

The chain is built from TRBV11-2 and TRBJ1-4, with D possibly TRBD1 on 6 matching bases. Germline lookup yields CDR1 SGHAT and CDR2 FQNNGV. V gave up 1 base and J gave up 12 bases, with 18 bases separating them. The CDR3 runs to 15 residues. The CDR3 region has the DNA TGTGCCAGCAGCTTAGTATCAGGGGTCGGATGGGAACTGTTTTTT. Translation gives CASSLVSGVGWELFF.

This clone was seen just once. This chain joins TRBV7-2 and TRBJ1-5; possibly TRBD1 for D (5 bases). The V end was cut by 3 bases, the J end by 7 bases, with 16 bases between. This CDR3 is 15 amino acids long. Germline V gene lookup returns CDR1 SGHTA and CDR2 FQGNSA. CDR3 sequence reads: CASSFRPTSGQPQHF. The CDR3 DNA sequence: TGTGCCAGCAGCTTTCGTCCCACCTCAGGGCAGCCCCAGCATTTT.

The rearrangement joins TRBV5-8 to TRBJ2-2; D perhaps matches TRBD1 (5 bases). CDR1 and CDR2 from the germline V gene are SGHTS and YDEGEE. The ends were cut back, 2 bases at V and 5 bases at J, with 7 bases in the middle. The CDR3 runs 13 residues. CDR3 sequence: CASSFSGTGELFF. The CDR3 DNA reads TGTGCCAGCAGCTTTTCAGGGACCGGGGAGCTGTTTTTT.

The chain employs TRBV9 and TRBJ1-3; perhaps TRBD1 as D (6 bases). The length of the CDR3 is 16 residues. V was cut by 3 bases and J by 0 bases, with 13 bases left in between. Germline V gives CDR1 SGDLS, CDR2 YYNGEE. The CDR3 loop is CASSAQGAFSGNTIYF. As DNA, the CDR3 is TGTGCCAGCAGCGCACAGGGAGCTTTCTCTGGAAACACCATATATTTT.

This sequence joins TRBV5-1 and TRBJ2-5; 8 nucleotides align to TRBD2. CDR3 length: 13 amino acids. The germline V gene encodes CDR1 SGHRS and CDR2 YFSETQ. The V segment lost 7 bases and the J segment 5 bases; nucleotides outside the gene matches: 7. The CDR3 coding sequence is TGCGCCAGCTTCCAGGGACTAGAGGAGACCCAGTACTTC. The encoded protein is CASFQGLEETQYF.

This clone was detected once. The V and J genes are TRBV28 and TRBJ1-5; unclear D gene. CDR1 and CDR2 from the germline V gene are MDHEN and SYDVKM. The CDR3 has 15 residues. V was shortened by 6 bases and J by 0 bases, with 12 bases between the two germline ends. CDR3 nucleotide sequence: TGTGCCAGCAGACCGGTGCAAAATAGCAATCAGCCCCAGCATTTT. Encoded protein: CASRPVQNSNQPQHF.